This record covers a single T cell receptor beta chain. Its target is not known. The sequencing depth, 1 in 200,000 to 1 in 1 million T cells, was the target. The repertoire was sequenced with immunoSEQ multiplex PCR; TCRdb's copy has only in-frame clones and lacks some. Seen here are 20,000 to 30,000 clones, roughly 62% observed once, and the top ten hold 28%. These data originate in a study of cytotoxic CD8 clonotypes in ibrutinib-treated CLL. For the study at large: Partial responses totalled about 25 and complete responses 2; after median roughly 71 months, roughly 14 remained remitted and roughly twelve progressed. Study-level results: In comparison with age-matched healthy donors, baseline clonality was higher and tracked circulating CD8+ T-cell counts. Clonality increased at ibrutinib response and stayed stable in sustained remission. At progression, however, it fell back toward baseline.

There are 13 residues in the CDR3. Trimming left V 11 bases short and J 3 bases short, with 16 bases between. Germline assignment: CDR1 MNHNS and CDR2 SASEGT. The sequencing here drew on PBMCs, taken after 24 months of ibrutinib treatment. The chain employs TRBV6-1 and TRBJ2-5, with D perhaps being TRBD1 or TRBD2 (5 bases each). The TCR comes from a human donor with chronic lymphocytic leukemia. The CDR3 protein is CAARPGAKETQYF. The CDR3 DNA sequence: TGTGCCGCAAGGCCCGGGGCGAAAGAGACCCAGTACTTC.